The 24 T cell receptor beta chains in this list originate from one sample, sequenced in a study of OX40 agonist ivuxolimab in advanced cancers. Method: immunoSEQ multiplex PCR; TCRdb's copy keeps in-frame clones and lacks some. The top ten hold about 1.4% of the sample, which has over 45,000 clones, 75% to 90% seen once. The sequences come from CD4+ or CD8+ T cells sorted from blood, collected in a trial of the OX40 agonist ivuxolimab. All receptors derive from an adult with an advanced solid tumor such as melanoma, head and neck, liver or kidney cancer.

The CDR3 region is CASSLEEREMSEQFF. In nucleotides, the CDR3 is TGCGCCAGCAGCTTGGAGGAGCGGGAGATGAGTGAGCAGTTCTTC. This chain connects TRBV5-1 to TRBJ2-1; 8 positions agree with TRBD2. This CDR3 contains 15 residues. In germline, CDR1 is SGHRS, CDR2 YFSETQ. The trim removed 0 bases at V and 9 bases at J, leaving 8 bases unmatched.

The chain uses TRBV6-5 and TRBJ2-7; TRBD1 agrees at 9 bases. V dropped 8 bases and J dropped 6; count of bases not matched to a gene: 11. Germline CDR1 MNHEY, CDR2 SVGAGI. The CDR3 contains 14 residues. The CDR3 is CASGEDRGAGEQYF. The CDR3 nucleotides read TGTGCCAGCGGGGAGGACAGGGGTGCGGGCGAGCAGTACTTC.

This chain joins TRBV27 and TRBJ1-4; tentatively, D is TRBD1 (5 bases). Trimming pared 5 bases from V and 8 bases from J, leaving 15 bases between. CDR3 length equals 14 residues. Germline lookup yields CDR1 MNHEY and CDR2 SMNVEV (reference sequence). The CDR3 DNA sequence: TGTGCCAGCAGTCCCCAGACAGTAACCGAAAAACTGTTTTTT. As protein: CASSPQTVTEKLFF.

The rearrangement uses TRBV15 and TRBJ2-7; D gene unclear. Germline V lookup: CDR1 LNHNV, CDR2 YYDKDF (reference sequence). The CDR3 is made up of 13 amino acids. V lost 3 bases to trimming and J lost 1 base, with 7 bases between them. This chain's CDR3 is CATSRAASYEQYF. The DNA of the CDR3 is TGTGCCACCAGCAGGGCGGCTTCCTACGAGCAGTACTTC. The complete variable domain, with remaining parts taken from reference TRBV15 and TRBJ2-7, reads DAMVIQNPRYQVTQFGKPVTLSCSQTLNHNVMYWYQQKSSQAPKLLFHYYDKDFNNEADTPDNFQSRRPNTSFCFLDIRSPGLGDTAMYLCATSRAASYEQYFGPGTRLTVT.

The J gene is TRBJ1-3, the V gene TRBV7-6; a weak D match, TRBD1 (5 bases). CDR3 length: 14 amino acids. The ends were cut back, 1 base at V and 2 bases at J, with 6 bases in the middle. Germline loops: CDR1 SGHVS, CDR2 FNYEAQ. For the CDR3, the DNA is TGTGCCAGCAGCTTAGGGACAACTGGAAACACCATATATTTT. Amino acids: CASSLGTTGNTIYF.

In this sample, this clone turned up once. This same CDR3 is encoded by further DNA sequences in the sample. The chain couples TRBV29-1 to TRBJ1-2, with a possible D match to TRBD1 (6 bases). Trimming stripped 5 bases from V and 1 base from J, with 14 bases between. Germline V gene lookup returns CDR1 SQVTM and CDR2 ANQGSEA. The CDR3 is made up of 14 amino acids. The CDR3 is CSVPQGTDNYGYTF. CDR3 coding DNA: TGCAGCGTTCCCCAGGGGACGGATAACTATGGCTACACCTTC.

The CDR3 coding sequence is TGTGCCAGCACTGGGGTGGGGAACACTGAAGCTTTCTTT. Translation gives CASTGVGNTEAFF. This chain connects TRBV2 to TRBJ1-1; D remains ambiguous. Deletions cut 7 bases from V and 1 base from J, with 10 bases between. This CDR3 spans 13 amino acids. Germline loops: CDR1 SNHLY, CDR2 FYNNEI.

V is TRBV27 and J is TRBJ1-5; no firm D call. This CDR3 contains 15 residues. Deletions cut 6 bases from V and 0 bases from J, with 12 bases between. From germline, CDR1 is MNHEY and CDR2 SMNVEV (reference sequence). Here the CDR3 DNA reads TGTGCCAGCAGCGCCCGTAGGAATAGCAATCAGCCCCAGCATTTT. Translation gives CASSARRNSNQPQHF.

The V and J genes are TRBV11-2 and TRBJ2-7; the D gene is possibly TRBD1 (7 bases). The V gene's germline CDR1 is SGHAT and CDR2 FQNNGV. Trimming cost V 5 bases and J 9 bases, with 14 bases left between them. The CDR3 length is 12 residues. The CDR3: CASSAGQSVQYF. In nucleotides, the CDR3 is TGTGCCAGCAGCGCGGGACAGTCGGTGCAGTACTTC.

The chain employs TRBV7-6 and TRBJ2-2; TRBD2 might be the D (5 bases). Germline V CDR1 and CDR2: SGHVS, FNYEAQ. Deletions cut 5 bases from V and 5 bases from J, with 15 bases between. The CDR3 has 15 amino acids. The CDR3 bases are TGTGCCAGCAGCCCCAGAGCGGACGGGACCGGGGAGCTGTTTTTT. Its translation is CASSPRADGTGELFF.

The rearrangement links TRBV6-1 to TRBJ1-1; 8 positions match TRBD1. CDR3 length: 15 residues. After removal of 7 bases from V and 3 bases from J, the junction contained 10 bases not matched to a gene. Germline lookup yields CDR1 MNHNS and CDR2 SASEGT. CDR3 sequence (DNA): TGTGCCAGCACCTTCCTACAGGGGGGCGACACTGAAGCTTTCTTT. Translating it yields CASTFLQGGDTEAFF.

The rearrangement uses TRBV29-1 and TRBJ1-1, with 8 bases matching TRBD1. The V segment lost 5 bases and the J segment 0 bases; nucleotides outside the gene matches: 2. The CDR3 totals 13 residues. CDR1 and CDR2 (germline): SQVTM, ANQGSEA. CDR3 sequence reads: CSVKDRVNTEAFF. The CDR3 bases are TGCAGCGTTAAGGACAGGGTGAACACTGAAGCTTTCTTT. Full variable domain (remainder filled in from reference TRBV29-1 and TRBJ1-1): SAVISQKPSRDICQRGTSLTIQCQVDSQVTMMFWYRQQPGQSLTLIATANQGSEATYESGFVIDKFPISRPNLTFSTLTVSNMSPEDSSIYLCSVKDRVNTEAFFGQGTRLTVV.

By sample share, this clone is medium-sized (0.01 to 0.1%). The chain carries TRBV5-1 and TRBJ2-7; 9 positions agree with TRBD1. Germline lookup yields CDR1 SGHRS and CDR2 YFSETQ. The CDR3 is 15 amino acids. J was trimmed by 3 bases and V by 0 bases; bases with no gene match: 4. DNA for the CDR3: TGCGCCAGCAGCTTGGGAGGGACAGGGATCTACGAGCAGTACTTC. Translated: CASSLGGTGIYEQYF.

The CDR3 region is CASRRAEGNTIYF. In DNA, the CDR3 is TGTGCCAGTAGGCGGGCAGAAGGAAACACCATATATTTT. The chain combines TRBV2 with TRBJ1-3, with D unclear. CDR3 length equals 13 residues. The V gene's germline CDR1 is SNHLY and CDR2 FYNNEI. Deletions cut 9 bases from V and 4 bases from J, with 13 bases between.

The chain carries TRBV9 and TRBJ2-5; tentatively, D is TRBD1 (5 bases). Per the germline V gene, CDR1 is SGDLS and CDR2 is YYNGEE. The V gene lost 2 bases and the J gene lost 5 bases, with 16 bases spanning the gap. The CDR3 length is 15 residues. The CDR3 DNA is TGTGCCAGCAGCGTGGGGCTAGACAAGGCTGAGACCCAGTACTTC. Translation gives CASSVGLDKAETQYF.

V usage is TRBV10-3 and J usage is TRBJ2-3; tentatively, D is TRBD1 or TRBD2 (5 bases each). Trimming removed 4 bases from V and 5 bases from J, with 13 bases in between. Germline CDR1 reads ENHRY; CDR2 reads SYGVKD. The CDR3 has 14 residues. CDR3 loop: CAISAEKGRDTQYF. In DNA, the CDR3 is TGTGCCATCAGTGCAGAAAAGGGGAGAGATACGCAGTATTTT.

There are a few counts of this clone. Relative to the germline gene, one junction end is altered; a read error may explain this. CDR3: CARNLDGSSHEQYF. As DNA, the CDR3 is TGTGCCAGGAACTTAGACGGAAGCTCCCACGAGCAGTACTTC. This sequence joins TRBV19 and TRBJ2-7, with D unresolved. The CDR3 consists of 14 residues. Germline assignment: CDR1 LNHDA and CDR2 SQIVND (reference sequence). Variable domain in full (rest from reference TRBV19 and TRBJ2-7): DGGITQSPKYLFRKEGQNVTLSCEQNLNHDAMYWYRQDPGQGLRLIYYSQIVNDFQKGDIAEGYSVSREKKESFPLTVTSAQKNPTAFYLCARNLDGSSHEQYFGPGTRLTVT.

The chain carries TRBV16 and TRBJ1-1, with D unresolved. V lost 5 bases to trimming and J lost 1 base, with 8 bases between them. The CDR3 contains 13 residues. Germline CDR1 is KGHSY and CDR2 is FQNENV. CDR3 residues: CASSSDPNTEAFF. CDR3 sequence (DNA): TGTGCCAGCAGCTCAGACCCGAACACTGAAGCTTTCTTT.

The gene calls are TRBV10-3 and TRBJ1-3, with 7 bases aligning to TRBD1. The germline V gene encodes CDR1 ENHRY and CDR2 SYGVKD. The CDR3 is made up of 15 amino acids. V gave up 6 bases and J gave up 0 bases; unmatched junction bases: 5. This chain's CDR3 is CAISGQASSGNTIYF. The CDR3 DNA reads as TGTGCCATCAGCGGACAGGCAAGCTCTGGAAACACCATATATTTT.

The chain is built from TRBV15 and TRBJ1-2; 7 positions match TRBD1. With V trimmed by 0 bases and J by 5 bases, 9 bases remained unmatched. This CDR3 is built from 16 residues. CDR1 is LNHNV, CDR2 YYDKDF, per germline (reference sequence). The CDR3 loop reads CATSRDRETGSYGYTF. In DNA form, the CDR3 reads TGTGCCACCAGCAGAGATAGGGAGACAGGGAGTTATGGCTACACCTTC.

This chain links TRBV12-5 with TRBJ2-7; the match to TRBD1 covers 10 bases. CDR1 is LGHNT, CDR2 FRNRAP, per germline. J gave up 6 bases and V 3 bases, and 11 bases lay outside the gene matches. CDR3 length equals 16 residues. CDR3 loop: CASGFAPGTGVPEQYF. For the CDR3, the DNA is TGTGCTAGTGGTTTTGCTCCCGGGACAGGGGTACCCGAGCAGTACTTC.

In this sample, this clone turned up once. The genes are TRBV19 and TRBJ2-1; 14 bases are a match to TRBD2. This CDR3 has 18 residues. Per the germline V gene, CDR1 is LNHDA and CDR2 is SQIVND (reference sequence). The ends lost 0 bases at V and 2 bases at J; junction bases unmatched: 3. DNA of the CDR3: TGTGCCAGTAGTATAGATGGGGGACTAGCGGGAGCCTACAATGAGCAGTTCTTC. The encoded protein is CASSIDGGLAGAYNEQFF.

The gene calls are TRBV5-1 and TRBJ2-7, with D perhaps TRBD1 (6 bases). The CDR3 is made up of 12 amino acids. Germline loops: CDR1 SGHRS, CDR2 YFSETQ. With 4 bases removed from V and 6 bases from J, the gap between germline ends came to 11 bases. In DNA, the CDR3 is TGCGCCAGCAGCCCCGCAGGGGTCGAGCAGTACTTC. Translated: CASSPAGVEQYF.

The CDR3: CASSYWSRDGYTF. In nucleotides, the CDR3 is TGTGCCAGCAGTTATTGGTCCCGGGATGGCTACACCTTC. This chain links TRBV6-5 with TRBJ1-2; D remains unclear. The V gene's germline CDR1 is MNHEY and CDR2 SVGAGI. The germline V and J ends were trimmed by 3 bases and 6 bases, with 11 bases remaining between them. The CDR3 loop spans 13 amino acids.